This T cell receptor beta chain was sequenced during a study of T cell responses to AZD1222 COVID-19 vaccine. Libraries were prepared by immunoSEQ multiplex PCR; TCRdb keeps only in-frame clonotypes and omits some of them. The repertoire consists of about 170,000 clones, with roughly 92% occurring once and the leading ten covering 1.6%. Concerning this clone itself: Antigen: not known.

The length of the CDR3 is 15 residues. CDR1 MNHEY and CDR2 SVGAGI come from the germline V gene. The V segment lost 6 bases and the J segment 7 bases; nucleotides outside the gene matches: 7. Regarding the study as a whole: CD4 TCRs linked to vaccination spanned spike, dominating at 160-218 and 743-854. With two AZD1222 doses given, Spike-specific TCR breadth and depth both rose. No repertoire was sampled before or during the peak T cell response, only after it. Most donors were white British and more were female, and clonal diversity was possibly underestimated.

This TCR was recovered from an adult in good health. Sequencing was performed on peripheral blood, taken on day 0 of AZD1222 vaccination. This sequence joins TRBV6-5 and TRBJ1-6; the match to TRBD1 covers 9 bases. CDR3 in amino acids: CASSRGGQGNSPLHF. The CDR3 coding sequence is TGTGCCAGCAGCCGGGGTGGACAGGGGAATTCACCCCTCCACTTT.